This T cell receptor beta chain originates from a study of Ad26.COV2.S vaccination and SARS-CoV-2 variants. For the study at large: Participants got Ad26.COV2.S intramuscularly, once or twice 56 days apart. General study points: Substantial breadth was reported for post-vaccination spike-specific CD8+ and CD4+ T cells. Vaccinees displayed broader spike-specific TCR repertoires than placebo recipients.

This sample's treatment: roughly 18 received Ad26.COV2.S at low or high dose, single or two shots; five or six received placebo; per-sample allocation not given. Day 63 after the first injection of vaccine or placebo was the sampling time. The donor's status was that of an adult aged 18-55 years in Boston. TCRdb's copy holds only in-frame clones and misses some; the assay was immunoSEQ multiplex PCR. The data show roughly 700,000 clones, about 90% seen once. Germline loops: CDR1 LGHDT, CDR2 YNNKEL (reference sequence). This CDR3 is built from 15 residues. Trimming cost V 4 bases and J 1 base, with 11 bases left between them. In the case of this clone: Its specificity is not known.

The sample consisted of peripheral blood, taken in a trial of Ad26.COV2.S vaccine versus placebo. The TCR originated in a person between 18 and 60 years old who received the Ad26.COV2.S COVID-19 vaccine or a placebo. The V call is TRBV3-1 (or the pseudogene TRBV3-2), the J call TRBJ1-5; D is unresolved. DNA for the CDR3: TGTGCCAGCAGCCCCCACGGCCTAAGCAATCAGCCCCAGCATTTT. Translating gives CASSPHGLSNQPQHF.